Sequencing of this TCR beta chain was carried out in a study of blood T cell repertoires in COVID-19. The CDR3 length is 13 residues. In germline, CDR1 is MGHRA, CDR2 YSYEKL. Trimming removed 6 bases at V and 3 bases at J, with 12 bases between. Clones were sequenced by immunoSEQ multiplex PCR, and TCRdb holds only the in-frame ones, with some missing. Altogether about 200,000 clones are present, approximately 82% being singletons, with the ten largest covering less than 15%. The receptor comes from a human donor in a cohort sampled during active COVID-19. V and J are TRBV4-1 and TRBJ2-7; tentatively, D is TRBD2 (5 bases). Sample: peripheral blood. This chain's CDR3 is CASRMIGDYEQYF. The DNA of the CDR3 is TGCGCCAGCAGGATGATCGGGGACTACGAGCAGTACTTC.